The 30 T cell receptor beta chains presented below share a single source sample, sequenced in a study of shared clonotypes between healthy human individuals. CD45RO-negative CD8 cells positively selected for CCR7 made up the naive population, which excluded terminally differentiated effector memory CD45RA+ cells. Clones were sequenced by immunoSEQ multiplex PCR, and TCRdb holds only the in-frame ones, with some missing. The sample includes around 640,000 clones, about 95% seen only once; the top ten take roughly 0.1%. Sequenced input: naive CD8+ T cells sorted from blood. These TCRs come from a woman aged 25 to 45 in good health.

This rearrangement joins TRBV18 to TRBJ2-7, with 10 bases lining up with TRBD2. From germline, CDR1 is KGHSH and CDR2 LQKENI. The CDR3 extends over 15 amino acids. The V and J ends lost 6 bases and 4 bases, in that order; junction bases with no gene match: 9. As DNA, the CDR3 is TGTGCCAGCTCGTCTAGCGGGAGCTTCGGATACGAGCAGTACTTC. It codes for CASSSSGSFGYEQYF.

This clone was recorded only once. V usage is TRBV5-4 and J usage is TRBJ2-5; D is perhaps TRBD1 or TRBD2 (5 bases each). The germline gives CDR1 SGHNT, CDR2 YYREEE (reference sequence). V shed 4 bases and J shed 0 bases, with 10 bases lying between them. The CDR3 contains 14 residues. The CDR3: CASSGTDYQETQYF. Here the CDR3 DNA reads TGTGCCAGCAGCGGGACGGACTACCAAGAGACCCAGTACTTC.

The chain employs TRBV6-6 and TRBJ2-6; the D is unclear. The CDR3 is 16 residues long. Germline loops: CDR1 MNHNY, CDR2 SVGAGI (reference sequence). Deletions cut 0 bases from V and 2 bases from J, with 8 bases between. The CDR3 reads CASSYSEGPGANVLTF. The CDR3 DNA follows: TGTGCCAGCAGTTACTCTGAAGGACCTGGGGCCAACGTCCTGACTTTC.

The J gene is TRBJ2-1, the V gene TRBV6-1; D is undetermined. The CDR3 is made up of 13 amino acids. Germline assignment: CDR1 MNHNS and CDR2 SASEGT. V gave up 3 bases and J gave up 4 bases, with 7 bases separating them. This chain's CDR3 is CASSEGIYNEQFF. The CDR3 bases are TGTGCCAGCAGTGAGGGGATATACAATGAGCAGTTCTTC.

This rearrangement joins TRBV4-1 to TRBJ2-2; D not certain. The germline V gene has CDR1 MGHRA and CDR2 YSYEKL. Deletions cut 2 bases from V and 7 bases from J, with 14 bases between. The CDR3 runs to 15 residues. CDR3 bases: TGCGCCAGCAGCCAACCGAACACTGCAATCGGGGAGCTGTTTTTT. It translates to CASSQPNTAIGELFF.

This chain connects TRBV15 to TRBJ2-7; 13 positions agree with TRBD2. V was pared by 0 bases and J by 2 bases, with 4 bases of the junction left unmatched. Germline V gene sequence: CDR1 LNHNV, CDR2 YYDKDF (reference sequence). The CDR3 sequence is 17 residues long. The CDR3 sequence: CATSREEGLAGPYEQYF. CDR3 coding DNA: TGTGCCACCAGCAGAGAGGAGGGACTAGCGGGACCCTACGAGCAGTACTTC.

Regarding this clone: Other DNA sequences in this specimen translate into the identical CDR3. V and J are TRBV2 and TRBJ1-1, with D unclear. Germline CDR1 and CDR2: SNHLY and FYNNEI. CDR3 size: 13 residues. V lost 7 bases and J lost 3, with 12 bases in between. CDR3 protein: CASTPAIDTEAFF. CDR3 nucleotide sequence: TGTGCCAGCACCCCAGCTATAGACACTGAAGCTTTCTTT.

The rearrangement joins TRBV4-3 to TRBJ1-2; D not certain. Germline assignment: CDR1 LGHNA and CDR2 YSLEER. This CDR3 has 11 amino acids. Between the trimmed V and J ends, which lost 3 bases and 8 bases, there was a span of 7 bases. CDR3 nucleotides: TGCGCCAGCAGCCAGAGCGGGGGCTACACCTTC. This gives the protein CASSQSGGYTF.

The J gene is TRBJ2-7, the V gene TRBV28; 14 bases line up with TRBD2. Trimming cost V 3 bases and J 3 bases; bases outside gene matches: 7. Germline loops: CDR1 MDHEN, CDR2 SYDVKM. This CDR3 has 17 amino acids. CDR3: CASSFGLAGGGSYEQYF. CDR3 nucleotides: TGTGCCAGCAGTTTCGGACTAGCGGGAGGTGGGAGCTACGAGCAGTACTTC.

The CDR3 spells CASLGSGRNEQYF. CDR3 DNA: TGTGCCAGTCTTGGTAGCGGGAGAAACGAGCAGTACTTC. The chain recombines TRBV28 with TRBJ2-7; 9 bases are a match to TRBD2. J gave up 5 bases and V 9 bases, and 8 bases lay outside the gene matches. The CDR3 has 13 residues. Germline lookup yields CDR1 MDHEN and CDR2 SYDVKM.

The chain recombines TRBV27 with TRBJ2-7; 7 nucleotides line up with TRBD1. V dropped 6 bases and J dropped 2; count of bases not matched to a gene: 10. There are 15 residues in the CDR3. The germline CDR1 and CDR2 sequences are MNHEY and SMNVEV (reference sequence). The CDR3 DNA follows: TGTGCCAGCAGCATACAGGGGTTGCCAACCTACGAGCAGTACTTC. Its translation: CASSIQGLPTYEQYF.

V usage is TRBV5-4 and J usage is TRBJ1-2, with unresolved D. Trimming took off 3 bases at V and 4 bases at J, with 16 bases between the two ends. The CDR3 extends over 15 amino acids. Looked up from germline, CDR1 is SGHNT and CDR2 is YYREEE (reference sequence). The CDR3 loop reads CASSWTDGDFYGYTF. CDR3 DNA: TGTGCCAGCAGCTGGACCGACGGAGACTTCTATGGCTACACCTTC. Using reference TRBV5-4 and TRBJ1-2 for the parts outside the CDR3, the full variable domain is ETGVTQSPTHLIKTRGQQVTLRCSSQSGHNTVSWYQQALGQGPQFIFQYYREEENGRGNFPPRFSGLQFPNYSSELNVNALELDDSALYLCASSWTDGDFYGYTFGSGTRLTVV.

V gene TRBV27 combines with J gene TRBJ1-2, with no clear D. V lost 4 bases, J lost 8 bases, and 8 bases lay in between. There are 11 residues in the CDR3. Germline CDR1 and CDR2: MNHEY and SMNVEV (reference sequence). CDR3: CASSSGGGYTF. The CDR3 DNA reads TGTGCCAGCAGTTCAGGTGGAGGCTACACCTTC.

The CDR3 is CATGGGYEQYF. As DNA, the CDR3 is TGTGCCACCGGGGGGGGCTACGAGCAGTACTTC. The rearrangement joins TRBV10-3 to TRBJ2-7; 8 bases are a match to TRBD2. Germline lookup yields CDR1 ENHRY and CDR2 SYGVKD. V was clipped by 10 bases and J by 3 bases; unmatched bases: 2. The CDR3 is made up of 11 amino acids.

This clone is a singleton in its sample. The chain recombines TRBV7-9 with TRBJ1-4; D is uncertain. The V gene lost 5 bases and the J gene lost 5 bases, with 15 bases spanning the gap. CDR1 and CDR2 from the germline V gene are SEHNR and FQNEAQ (reference sequence). CDR3 length: 15 amino acids. The CDR3 DNA sequence: TGTGCCAGCAGCGCACCGGGCAAGAAAAATGAAAAACTGTTTTTT. Its translation: CASSAPGKKNEKLFF. The full variable domain, in which reference TRBV7-9 and TRBJ1-4 provide the parts outside the CDR3, is DTGVSQNPRHKITKRGQNVTFRCDPISEHNRLYWYRQTLGQGPEFLTYFQNEAQLEKSRLLSDRFSAERPKGSFSTLEIQRTEQGDSAMYLCASSAPGKKNEKLFFGSGTQLSVL.

The DNA for the CDR3 is TGTGCCAGCAGCGCTGGGACAGGGGGGTTGAATGAGCAGTTCTTC. This gives the protein CASSAGTGGLNEQFF. The V and J genes are TRBV7-3 and TRBJ2-1; 11 bases match TRBD1. The CDR3 covers 15 residues. The junction had 7 bases not matched to a gene; V was cut back by 5 bases and J by 7 bases. Germline assignment: CDR1 SGHTA and CDR2 FQGTGA.

The rearrangement links TRBV30 to TRBJ2-7, with 9 bases that match TRBD2. Losses at the gene ends were 1 base for V and 4 bases for J; bases not matched to a gene: 5. The CDR3 is 14 amino acids. Germline CDR1 GTSNPN, CDR2 SVGIG (reference sequence). CDR3 region: CAWSGSSGEYEQYF. The DNA of the CDR3 is TGTGCCTGGAGTGGGTCTAGCGGGGAATACGAGCAGTACTTC.

The gene calls are TRBV5-8 and TRBJ1-5; D possibly corresponds to TRBD1 (5 bases). Germline lookup yields CDR1 SGHTS and CDR2 YDEGEE. The CDR3 sequence is 14 residues long. Trimming removed 4 bases from V and 6 bases from J, with 14 bases in between. The CDR3 DNA sequence: TGTGCCAGCAGCCAACGGGATGGGGCTCAGCCCCAGCATTTT. Its protein is CASSQRDGAQPQHF.

In regard to this clone: This specimen includes other DNA sequences encoding the same CDR3. The V call is TRBV5-4, the J call TRBJ2-7, with unresolved D. CDR3 size: 14 residues. CDR1 is SGHNT, CDR2 YYREEE, per germline (reference sequence). Trimming stripped 0 bases from V and 0 bases from J, with 7 bases between. The DNA for the CDR3 is TGTGCCAGCAGCTTGGACAGAAGCTCCTACGAGCAGTACTTC. This gives the protein CASSLDRSSYEQYF.

This clone appeared a few times. Other nucleotide sequences in the sample specify the same CDR3. The gene calls are TRBV19 and TRBJ1-1; no clear D gene. Germline CDR1 and CDR2: LNHDA and SQIVND (reference sequence). The CDR3 is made up of 11 amino acids. Trimming stripped 9 bases from V and 0 bases from J, with 5 bases between. Written as DNA, the CDR3 is TGTGCCAGCAGGTTGAACACTGAAGCTTTCTTT. Translation: CASRLNTEAFF.

There are a few counts of this clone. The chain combines TRBV11-2 with TRBJ1-2; 9 positions match TRBD1. The J segment lost 4 bases and the V segment lost 5 bases, leaving 5 bases of the junction unmatched. This CDR3 contains 14 residues. In germline, CDR1 is SGHAT, CDR2 FQNNGV. CDR3 nucleotide sequence: TGTGCCAGCAGCCCACAGGGGGCAAGCTATGGCTACACCTTC. Its translation: CASSPQGASYGYTF.

The chain links TRBV7-2 to TRBJ2-7; tentative D call: TRBD1 (6 bases). Germline lookup yields CDR1 SGHTA and CDR2 FQGNSA. V was shortened by 8 bases and J by 2 bases, with 13 bases between the two germline ends. CDR3 size: 13 residues. The CDR3 loop reads CASQGIPTYEQYF. DNA of the CDR3: TGTGCCAGCCAGGGGATTCCGACCTACGAGCAGTACTTC.

The chain links TRBV28 to TRBJ2-7, with 12 bases fitting TRBD2. V lost 6 bases and J lost 2; bases outside the gene matches: 5. Germline V gene sequence: CDR1 MDHEN, CDR2 SYDVKM. The CDR3 is made up of 15 amino acids. CDR3 nucleotide sequence: TGTGCCAGCAGCGGCCCTAGCGGGGGGGCCTACGAGCAGTACTTC. As protein: CASSGPSGGAYEQYF.

The chain employs TRBV15 and TRBJ1-1; D remains ambiguous. V was cut by 6 bases and J by 0 bases, with 11 bases left in between. Per germline, CDR1 LNHNV and CDR2 YYDKDF (reference sequence). The CDR3 has 14 amino acids. CDR3 sequence: CATSPGGMNTEAFF. In nucleotides, the CDR3 is TGTGCCACCAGTCCTGGTGGAATGAACACTGAAGCTTTCTTT.

The chain recombines TRBV2 with TRBJ2-1, with TRBD2 matching over 13 bases. The J segment lost 7 bases and the V segment lost 2 bases, leaving 11 bases of the junction unmatched. This CDR3 is built from 18 residues. The V gene's germline CDR1 is SNHLY and CDR2 FYNNEI. The CDR3, as DNA: TGTGCCAGCAGTGAACTGGGACTAGCGGGATTCTCGGGGAATGAGCAGTTCTTC. Residues: CASSELGLAGFSGNEQFF.

This chain uses TRBV7-6 with TRBJ2-7; 7 bases fit TRBD1. Germline lookup yields CDR1 SGHVS and CDR2 FNYEAQ. The CDR3 is 14 residues long. V gave up 5 bases and J gave up 6 bases; unmatched junction bases: 10. The CDR3 here is CASSPHWTGGEQYF. The CDR3 nucleotides read TGTGCCAGCAGCCCGCATTGGACAGGCGGCGAGCAGTACTTC.

CDR3 DNA sequence: TGTGCCAGCAGTCGGACAGGGTGGCTCTACGAGCAGTACTTC. Encoded protein: CASSRTGWLYEQYF. The chain carries TRBV25-1 and TRBJ2-5; 8 nucleotides agree with TRBD1. The J call may be in error: the DNA end matches TRBJ2-7 better. This CDR3 has 14 residues. Germline lookup yields CDR1 MGHDK and CDR2 SYGVNS.

On this clone itself: Other nucleotide sequences from this sample produce the same CDR3. This chain joins TRBV5-6 and TRBJ2-3, with unresolved D. CDR3 length equals 12 residues. Trimming cost V 2 bases and J 5 bases, with 6 bases left between them. The germline V gene encodes CDR1 SGHDT and CDR2 YYEEEE. CDR3 sequence reads: CASSLAGDTQYF. In DNA form, the CDR3 reads TGTGCCAGCAGCTTAGCCGGAGATACGCAGTATTTT.

V usage is TRBV28 and J usage is TRBJ2-1; the D is unclear. Trimming removed 2 bases from V and 5 bases from J, with 13 bases in between. CDR1 is MDHEN, CDR2 SYDVKM, per germline. The CDR3 is made up of 15 amino acids. The CDR3 DNA reads TGTGCCAGCAGTTTACATAGTCTGGCGAACAATGAGCAGTTCTTC. Its translation is CASSLHSLANNEQFF.

The chain employs TRBV15 and TRBJ1-2, with 10 bases that match TRBD1. V dropped 0 bases and J dropped 2; count of bases not matched to a gene: 3. The germline CDR1 and CDR2 sequences are LNHNV and YYDKDF (reference sequence). The CDR3 has 16 residues. The CDR3 here is CATSRDRGQGNYGYTF. The CDR3 coding sequence is TGTGCCACCAGCAGAGATAGGGGACAGGGGAACTATGGCTACACCTTC.